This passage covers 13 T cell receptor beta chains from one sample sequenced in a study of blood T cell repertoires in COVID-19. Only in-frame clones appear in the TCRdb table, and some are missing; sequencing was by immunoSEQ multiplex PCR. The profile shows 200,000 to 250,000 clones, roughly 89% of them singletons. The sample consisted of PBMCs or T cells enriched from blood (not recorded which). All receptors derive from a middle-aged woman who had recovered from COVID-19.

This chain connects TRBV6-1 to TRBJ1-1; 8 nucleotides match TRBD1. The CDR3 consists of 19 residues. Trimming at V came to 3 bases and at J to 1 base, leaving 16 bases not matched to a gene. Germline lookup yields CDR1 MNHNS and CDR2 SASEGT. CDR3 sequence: CASSDYRTGKGIRNTEAFF. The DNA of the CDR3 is TGTGCCAGCAGTGATTATCGGACAGGGAAGGGTATTCGGAACACTGAAGCTTTCTTT.

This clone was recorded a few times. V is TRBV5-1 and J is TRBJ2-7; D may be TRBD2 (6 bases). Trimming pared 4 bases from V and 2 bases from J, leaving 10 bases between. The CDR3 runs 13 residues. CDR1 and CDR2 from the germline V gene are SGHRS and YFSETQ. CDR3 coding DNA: TGCGCCAGCAGCGTTGGGGAGGCCTACGAGCAGTACTTC. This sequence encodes CASSVGEAYEQYF.

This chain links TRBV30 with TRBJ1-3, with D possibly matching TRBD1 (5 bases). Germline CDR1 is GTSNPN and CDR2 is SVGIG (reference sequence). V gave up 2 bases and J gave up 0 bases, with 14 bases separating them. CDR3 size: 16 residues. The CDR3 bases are TGTGCCTGGAGTTGGTTCCTGGGGCCCTCTGGAAACACCATATATTTT. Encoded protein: CAWSWFLGPSGNTIYF.

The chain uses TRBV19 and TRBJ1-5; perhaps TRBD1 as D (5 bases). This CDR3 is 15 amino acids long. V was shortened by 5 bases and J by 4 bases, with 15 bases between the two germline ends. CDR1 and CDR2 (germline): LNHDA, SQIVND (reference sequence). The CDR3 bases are TGTGCCAGTAGTCTGATGGGGGGAAATAATCAGCCCCAGCATTTT. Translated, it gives CASSLMGGNNQPQHF.

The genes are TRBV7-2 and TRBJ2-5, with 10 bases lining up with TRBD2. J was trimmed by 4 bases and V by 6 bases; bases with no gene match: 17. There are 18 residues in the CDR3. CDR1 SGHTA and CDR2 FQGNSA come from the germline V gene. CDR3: CASSSAMSLAGGRETQYF. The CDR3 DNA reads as TGTGCCAGCAGTTCTGCTATGTCATTAGCGGGAGGTCGAGAGACCCAGTACTTC.

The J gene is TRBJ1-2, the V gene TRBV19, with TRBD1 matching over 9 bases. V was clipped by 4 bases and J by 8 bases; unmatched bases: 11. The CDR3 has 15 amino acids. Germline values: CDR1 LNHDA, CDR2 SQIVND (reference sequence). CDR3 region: CASSRGRTGVEGYTF. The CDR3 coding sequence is TGTGCCAGTAGTAGAGGTAGGACAGGGGTGGAAGGCTACACCTTC.

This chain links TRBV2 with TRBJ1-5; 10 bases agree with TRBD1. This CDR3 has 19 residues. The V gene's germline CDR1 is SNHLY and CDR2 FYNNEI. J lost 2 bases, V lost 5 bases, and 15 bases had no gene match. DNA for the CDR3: TGTGCCAGCAGTCCTGGTAGGACAGGGGGGCTTGTAGGCAATCAGCCCCAGCATTTT. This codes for CASSPGRTGGLVGNQPQHF.

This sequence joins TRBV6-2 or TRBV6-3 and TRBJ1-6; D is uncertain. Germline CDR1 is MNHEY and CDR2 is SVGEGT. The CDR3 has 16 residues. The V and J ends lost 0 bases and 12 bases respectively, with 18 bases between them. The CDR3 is CASSYSTQLSVGPLHF. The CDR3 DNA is TGTGCCAGCAGTTACTCGACACAGTTGTCTGTCGGACCCCTCCACTTT.

The CDR3 sequence: CAISIDREAGNIQYF. In nucleotides, the CDR3 is TGTGCCATCAGTATTGACAGGGAGGCGGGAAACATTCAGTACTTC. The chain recombines TRBV10-3 with TRBJ2-4; tentative D call: TRBD1 (7 bases). V gave up 5 bases and J gave up 6 bases, with 17 bases separating them. CDR1 ENHRY and CDR2 SYGVKD come from the germline V gene. CDR3 size: 15 residues.

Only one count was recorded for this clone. The CDR3 nucleotides are TGTGCCAGCAGCCCCGGAACCCGACAGGGATGGTCTGAAGCTTTCTTT. It yields the protein CASSPGTRQGWSEAFF. The chain is built from TRBV14 and TRBJ1-1; TRBD1 matches at 7 bases. V shed 4 bases and J 6 bases; nucleotides not matched to a gene: 14. Germline V gene sequence: CDR1 SGHDN, CDR2 FVKESK. The CDR3 has 16 residues.

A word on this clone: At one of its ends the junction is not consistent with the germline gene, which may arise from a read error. The CDR3 DNA reads as TGTGCCAGCAGCTTGTTTGGGAGACAGGGTTTTCTCCTATTC. Translation gives CASSLFGRQGFLLF. The chain is built from TRBV5-6 and TRBJ1-2, with 7 bases aligning to TRBD1. The CDR3 has 14 amino acids. The germline gives CDR1 SGHDT, CDR2 YYEEEE.

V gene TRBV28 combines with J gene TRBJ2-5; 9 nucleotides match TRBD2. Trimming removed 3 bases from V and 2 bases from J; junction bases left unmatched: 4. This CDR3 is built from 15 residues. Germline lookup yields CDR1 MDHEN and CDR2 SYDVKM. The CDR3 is CASSFLLAGQETQYF. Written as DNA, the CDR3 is TGTGCCAGCAGTTTCCTCCTAGCGGGACAAGAGACCCAGTACTTC.

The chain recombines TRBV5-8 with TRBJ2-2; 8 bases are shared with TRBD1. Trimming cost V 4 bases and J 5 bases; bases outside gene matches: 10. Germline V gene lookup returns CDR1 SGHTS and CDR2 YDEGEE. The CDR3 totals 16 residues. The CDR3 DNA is TGTGCCAGCAGCGCCAGGGGGCGGAGGGGAACCGGGGAGCTGTTTTTT. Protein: CASSARGRRGTGELFF.